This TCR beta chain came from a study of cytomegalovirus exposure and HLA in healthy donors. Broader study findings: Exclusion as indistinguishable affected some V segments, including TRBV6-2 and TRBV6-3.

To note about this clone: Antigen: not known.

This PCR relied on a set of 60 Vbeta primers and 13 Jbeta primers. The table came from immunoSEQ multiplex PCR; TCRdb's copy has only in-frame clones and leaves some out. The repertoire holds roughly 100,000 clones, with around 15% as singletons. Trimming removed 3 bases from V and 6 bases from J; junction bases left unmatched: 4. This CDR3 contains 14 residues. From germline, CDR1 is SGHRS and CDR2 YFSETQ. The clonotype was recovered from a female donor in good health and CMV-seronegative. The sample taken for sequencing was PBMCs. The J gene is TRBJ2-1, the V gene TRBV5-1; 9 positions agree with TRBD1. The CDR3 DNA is TGCGCCAGCAGCTCCGGGACAGGGCTCAATGAGCAGTTCTTC. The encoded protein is CASSSGTGLNEQFF.